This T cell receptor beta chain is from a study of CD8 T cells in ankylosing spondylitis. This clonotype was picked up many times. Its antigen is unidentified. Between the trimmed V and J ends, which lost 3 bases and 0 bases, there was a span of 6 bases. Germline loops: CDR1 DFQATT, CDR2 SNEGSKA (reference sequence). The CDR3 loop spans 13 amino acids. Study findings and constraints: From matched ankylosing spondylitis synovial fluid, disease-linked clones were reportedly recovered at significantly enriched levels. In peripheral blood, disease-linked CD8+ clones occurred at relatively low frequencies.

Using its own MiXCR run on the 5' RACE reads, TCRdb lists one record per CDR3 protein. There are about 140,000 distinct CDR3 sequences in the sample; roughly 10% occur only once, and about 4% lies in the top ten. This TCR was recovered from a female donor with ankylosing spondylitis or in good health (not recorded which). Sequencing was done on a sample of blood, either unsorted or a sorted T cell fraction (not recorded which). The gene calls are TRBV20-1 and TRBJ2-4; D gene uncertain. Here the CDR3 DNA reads TGCAGTGCTAGTAGAATAGCCAAAAACATTCAGTACTTC. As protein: CSASRIAKNIQYF.